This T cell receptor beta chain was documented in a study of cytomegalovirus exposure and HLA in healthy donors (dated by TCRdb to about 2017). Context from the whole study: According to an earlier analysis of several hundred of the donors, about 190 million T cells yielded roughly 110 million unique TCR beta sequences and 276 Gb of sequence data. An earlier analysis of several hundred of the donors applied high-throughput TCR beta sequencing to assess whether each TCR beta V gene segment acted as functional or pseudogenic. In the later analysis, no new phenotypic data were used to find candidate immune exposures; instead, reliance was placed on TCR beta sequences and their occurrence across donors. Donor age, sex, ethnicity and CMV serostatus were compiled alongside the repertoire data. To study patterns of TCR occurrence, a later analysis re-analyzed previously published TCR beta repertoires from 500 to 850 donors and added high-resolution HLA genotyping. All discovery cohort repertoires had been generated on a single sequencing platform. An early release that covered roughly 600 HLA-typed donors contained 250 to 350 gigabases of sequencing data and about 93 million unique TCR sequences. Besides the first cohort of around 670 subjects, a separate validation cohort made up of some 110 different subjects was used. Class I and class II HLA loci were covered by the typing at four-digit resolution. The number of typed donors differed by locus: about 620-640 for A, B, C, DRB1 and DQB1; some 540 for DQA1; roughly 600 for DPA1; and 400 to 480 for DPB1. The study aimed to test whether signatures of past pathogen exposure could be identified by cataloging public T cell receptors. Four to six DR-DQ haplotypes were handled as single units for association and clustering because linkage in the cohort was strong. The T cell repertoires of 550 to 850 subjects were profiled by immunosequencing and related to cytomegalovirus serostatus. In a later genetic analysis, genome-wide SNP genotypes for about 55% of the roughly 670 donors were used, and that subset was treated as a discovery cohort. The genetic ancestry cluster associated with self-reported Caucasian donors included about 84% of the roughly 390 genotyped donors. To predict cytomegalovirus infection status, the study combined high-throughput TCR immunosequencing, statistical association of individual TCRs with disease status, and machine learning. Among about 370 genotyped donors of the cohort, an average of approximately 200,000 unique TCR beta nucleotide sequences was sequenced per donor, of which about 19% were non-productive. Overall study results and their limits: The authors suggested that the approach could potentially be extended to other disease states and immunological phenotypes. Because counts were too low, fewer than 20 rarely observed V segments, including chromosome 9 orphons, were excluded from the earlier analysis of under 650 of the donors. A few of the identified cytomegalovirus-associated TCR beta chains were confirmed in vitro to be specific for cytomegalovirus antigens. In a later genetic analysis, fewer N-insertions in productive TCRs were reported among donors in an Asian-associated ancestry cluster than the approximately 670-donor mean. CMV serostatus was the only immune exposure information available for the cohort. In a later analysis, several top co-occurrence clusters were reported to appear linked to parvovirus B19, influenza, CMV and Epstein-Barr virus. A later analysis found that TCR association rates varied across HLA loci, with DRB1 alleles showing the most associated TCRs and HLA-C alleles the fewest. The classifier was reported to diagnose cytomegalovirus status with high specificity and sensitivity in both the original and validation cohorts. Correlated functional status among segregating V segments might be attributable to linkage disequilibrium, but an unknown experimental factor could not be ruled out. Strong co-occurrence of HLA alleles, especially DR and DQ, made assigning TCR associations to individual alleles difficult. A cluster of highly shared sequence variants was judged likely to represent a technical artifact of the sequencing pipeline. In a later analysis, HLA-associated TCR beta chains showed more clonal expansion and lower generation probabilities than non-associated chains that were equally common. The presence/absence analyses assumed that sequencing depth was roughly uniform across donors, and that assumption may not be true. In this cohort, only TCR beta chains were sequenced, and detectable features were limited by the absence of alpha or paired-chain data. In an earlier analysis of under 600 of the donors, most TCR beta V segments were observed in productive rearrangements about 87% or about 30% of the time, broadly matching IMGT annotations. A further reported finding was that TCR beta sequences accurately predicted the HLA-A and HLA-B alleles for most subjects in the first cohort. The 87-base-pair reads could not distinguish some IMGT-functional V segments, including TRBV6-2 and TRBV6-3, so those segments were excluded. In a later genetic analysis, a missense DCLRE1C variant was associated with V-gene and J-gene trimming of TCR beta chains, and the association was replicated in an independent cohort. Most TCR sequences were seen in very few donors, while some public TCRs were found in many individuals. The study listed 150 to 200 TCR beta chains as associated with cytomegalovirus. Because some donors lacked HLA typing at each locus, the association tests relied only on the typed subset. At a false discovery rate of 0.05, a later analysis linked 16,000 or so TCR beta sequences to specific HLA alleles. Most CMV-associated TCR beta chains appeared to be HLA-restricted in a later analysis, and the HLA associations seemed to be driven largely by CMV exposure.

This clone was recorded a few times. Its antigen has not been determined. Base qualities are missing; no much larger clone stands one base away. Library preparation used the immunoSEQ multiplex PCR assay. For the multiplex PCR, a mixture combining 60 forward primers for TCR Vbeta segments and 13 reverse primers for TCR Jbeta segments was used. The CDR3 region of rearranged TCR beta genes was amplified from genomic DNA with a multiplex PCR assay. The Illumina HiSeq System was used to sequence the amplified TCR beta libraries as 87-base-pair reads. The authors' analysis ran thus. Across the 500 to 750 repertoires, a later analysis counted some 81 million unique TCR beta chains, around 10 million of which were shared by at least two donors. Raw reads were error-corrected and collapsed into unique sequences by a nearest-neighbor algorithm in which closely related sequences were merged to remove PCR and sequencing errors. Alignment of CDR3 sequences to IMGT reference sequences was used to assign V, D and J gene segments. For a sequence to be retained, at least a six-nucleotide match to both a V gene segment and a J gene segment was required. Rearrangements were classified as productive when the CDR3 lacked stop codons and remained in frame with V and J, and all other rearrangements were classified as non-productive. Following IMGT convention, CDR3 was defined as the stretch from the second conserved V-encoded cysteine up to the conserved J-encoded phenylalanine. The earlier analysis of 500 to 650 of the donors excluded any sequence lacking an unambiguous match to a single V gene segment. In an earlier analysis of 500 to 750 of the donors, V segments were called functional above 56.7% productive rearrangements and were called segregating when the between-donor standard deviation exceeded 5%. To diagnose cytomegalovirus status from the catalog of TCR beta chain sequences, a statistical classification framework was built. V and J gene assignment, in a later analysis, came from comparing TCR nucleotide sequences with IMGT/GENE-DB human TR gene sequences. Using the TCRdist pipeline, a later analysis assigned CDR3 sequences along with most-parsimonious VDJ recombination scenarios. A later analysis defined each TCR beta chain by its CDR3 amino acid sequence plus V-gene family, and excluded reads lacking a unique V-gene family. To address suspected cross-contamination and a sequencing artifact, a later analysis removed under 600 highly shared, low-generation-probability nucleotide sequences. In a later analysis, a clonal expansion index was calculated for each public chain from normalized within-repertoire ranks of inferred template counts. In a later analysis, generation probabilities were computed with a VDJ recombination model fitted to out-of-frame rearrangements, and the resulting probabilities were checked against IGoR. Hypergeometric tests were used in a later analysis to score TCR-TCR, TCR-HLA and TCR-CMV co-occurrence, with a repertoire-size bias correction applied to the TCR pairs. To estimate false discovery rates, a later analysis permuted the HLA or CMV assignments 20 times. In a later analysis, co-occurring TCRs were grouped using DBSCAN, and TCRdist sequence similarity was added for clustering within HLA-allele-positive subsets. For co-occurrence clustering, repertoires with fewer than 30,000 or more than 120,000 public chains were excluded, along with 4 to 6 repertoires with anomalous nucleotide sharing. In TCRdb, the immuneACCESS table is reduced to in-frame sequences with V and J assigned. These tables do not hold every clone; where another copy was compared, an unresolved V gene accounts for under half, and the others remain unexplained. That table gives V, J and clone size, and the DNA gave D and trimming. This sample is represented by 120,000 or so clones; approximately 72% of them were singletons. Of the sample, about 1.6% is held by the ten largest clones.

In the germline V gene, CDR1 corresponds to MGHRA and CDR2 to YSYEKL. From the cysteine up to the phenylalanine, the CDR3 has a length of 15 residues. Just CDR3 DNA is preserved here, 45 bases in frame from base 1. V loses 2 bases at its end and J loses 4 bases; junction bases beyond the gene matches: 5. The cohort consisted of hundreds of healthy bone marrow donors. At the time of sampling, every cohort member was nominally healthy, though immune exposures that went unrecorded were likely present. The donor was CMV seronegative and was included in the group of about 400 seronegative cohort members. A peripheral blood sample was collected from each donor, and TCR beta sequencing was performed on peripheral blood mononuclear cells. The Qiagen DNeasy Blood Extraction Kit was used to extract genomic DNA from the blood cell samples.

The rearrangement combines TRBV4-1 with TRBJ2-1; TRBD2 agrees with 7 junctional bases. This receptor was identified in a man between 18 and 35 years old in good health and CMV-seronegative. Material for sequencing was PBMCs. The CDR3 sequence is CASSQLLASYNEQFF. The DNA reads TGCGCCAGCAGCCAACTACTAGCGTCTTACAATGAGCAGTTCTTC.